The 4 T cell receptor beta chains listed next were all sequenced from one sample in a study of blood T cell repertoires in COVID-19. Method: immunoSEQ multiplex PCR; TCRdb's copy keeps in-frame clones and lacks some. The sample comprises over 45,000 clones, 80% to 90% of which are singletons, and around 2.9% rests with the top ten. Sequencing was done on a sample of peripheral blood. The origin of the receptors is an elderly woman with acute or convalescent COVID-19.

The chain has TRBV4-1 and TRBJ1-4, with D perhaps matching TRBD1 (5 bases). Per germline, CDR1 MGHRA and CDR2 YSYEKL. V was cut by 6 bases and J by 4 bases, with 12 bases left in between. This CDR3 is 14 amino acids long. The CDR3 nucleotides read TGCGCCAGCAGGCACAGACAGAGTAATGAAAAACTGTTTTTT. This sequence encodes CASRHRQSNEKLFF.

J is TRBJ2-5 and V is TRBV19; possibly TRBD2 for D (6 bases). This CDR3 has 16 residues. In germline, CDR1 is LNHDA, CDR2 SQIVND (reference sequence). With 6 bases removed from V and 2 bases from J, the gap between germline ends came to 19 bases. The CDR3, as DNA: TGTGCCAGTAGGGGTCCTAGCGAGTCAGCACAAGAGACCCAGTACTTC. Its protein is CASRGPSESAQETQYF. The full variable domain, rest sourced from reference TRBV19 and TRBJ2-5, is DGGITQSPKYLFRKEGQNVTLSCEQNLNHDAMYWYRQDPGQGLRLIYYSQIVNDFQKGDIAEGYSVSREKKESFPLTVTSAQKNPTAFYLCASRGPSESAQETQYFGPGTRLLVL.

The rearrangement links TRBV5-4 to TRBJ2-2, with D maybe TRBD1 (6 bases). Germline assignment: CDR1 SGHNT and CDR2 YYREEE (reference sequence). The CDR3 contains 16 residues. The V end lost 1 base, the J end lost 0 bases, and 10 bases lay between the germline ends. The CDR3 loop reads CASSLNRVANTGELFF. The CDR3 nucleotides read TGTGCCAGCAGCTTGAACAGGGTTGCGAACACCGGGGAGCTGTTTTTT.

This chain uses TRBV30 with TRBJ1-2, with 9 bases that match TRBD1. The CDR3 runs to 14 residues. Germline assignment: CDR1 GTSNPN and CDR2 SVGIG (reference sequence). V trimming: 3 bases; J trimming: 1 base; junction bases outside the gene matches: 3. The CDR3, as DNA: TGTGCCTGGAGGAGGGACAGGGATAACTATGGCTACACCTTC. It yields the protein CAWRRDRDNYGYTF.